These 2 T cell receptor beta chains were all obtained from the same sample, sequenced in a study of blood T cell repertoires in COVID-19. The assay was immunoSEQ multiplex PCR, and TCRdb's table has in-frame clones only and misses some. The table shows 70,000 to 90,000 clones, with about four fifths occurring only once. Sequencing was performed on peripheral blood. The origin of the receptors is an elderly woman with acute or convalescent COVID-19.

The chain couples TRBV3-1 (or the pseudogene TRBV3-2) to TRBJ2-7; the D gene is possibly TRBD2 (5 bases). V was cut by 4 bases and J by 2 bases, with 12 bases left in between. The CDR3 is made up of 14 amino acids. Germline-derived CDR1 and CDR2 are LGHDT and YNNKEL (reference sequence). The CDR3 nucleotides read TGTGCCAGCAGCCTTTGGACTCGACCCTACGAGCAGTACTTC. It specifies CASSLWTRPYEQYF.

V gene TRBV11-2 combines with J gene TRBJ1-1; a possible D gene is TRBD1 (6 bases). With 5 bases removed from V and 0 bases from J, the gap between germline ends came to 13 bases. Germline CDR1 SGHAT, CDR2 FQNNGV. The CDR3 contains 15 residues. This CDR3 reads CASSKQGNMNTEAFF. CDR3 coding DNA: TGTGCCAGCAGCAAGCAGGGGAACATGAACACTGAAGCTTTCTTT. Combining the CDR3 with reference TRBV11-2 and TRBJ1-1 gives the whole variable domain EAGVAQSPRYKIIEKRQSVAFWCNPISGHATLYWYQQILGQGPKLLIQFQNNGVVDDSQLPKDRFSAERLKGVDSTLKIQPAKLEDSAVYLCASSKQGNMNTEAFFGQGTRLTVV.